Below, one T cell receptor (beta chain) is given with its context. Original data processing: Reference gene primer amplification gave nucleated cell count estimates. Only in-frame clones appear in the TCRdb table, and some are missing; sequencing was by immunoSEQ multiplex PCR. That table is the source of V, J and clone size, and D and trimming were worked out from the DNA. Of 200,000 to 250,000 clones in the sample, roughly 88% were seen once. The data derive from a study of blood T cell repertoires in COVID-19. Study summary: The samples span acute and convalescent COVID-19 from the United States, Italy and Spain.

The J segment lost 9 bases and the V segment lost 8 bases, leaving 6 bases of the junction unmatched. Germline V gene lookup returns CDR1 SNHLY and CDR2 FYNNEI. This CDR3 has 12 residues. Which cohort a participant joined came from the clinical history participants gave. The sequence was obtained from a woman between 50 and 59 years old with acute COVID-19. The sample was PBMCs or T cells enriched from blood (not recorded which). The V gene is TRBV2, the J gene TRBJ2-1, with TRBD1 matching 8 bases. CDR3 DNA sequence: TGTGCCAGCGCCGGACAGGGCCGTGAGCAGTTCTTC. It specifies CASAGQGREQFF.